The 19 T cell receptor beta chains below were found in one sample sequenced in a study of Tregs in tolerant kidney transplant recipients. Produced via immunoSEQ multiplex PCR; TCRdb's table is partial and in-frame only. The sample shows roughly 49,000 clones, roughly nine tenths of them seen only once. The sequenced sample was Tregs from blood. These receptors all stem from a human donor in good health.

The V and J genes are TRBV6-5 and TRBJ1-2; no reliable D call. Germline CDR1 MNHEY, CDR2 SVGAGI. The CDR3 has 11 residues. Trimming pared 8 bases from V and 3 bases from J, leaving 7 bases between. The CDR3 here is CASGRDYGYTF. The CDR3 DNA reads TGTGCCAGCGGGAGGGACTATGGCTACACCTTC.

The CDR3 DNA reads TGTGCCAGCTCACCATACTCTAGCGGGAGGGCCTACAATGAGCAGTTCTTC. This sequence encodes CASSPYSSGRAYNEQFF. The gene calls are TRBV18 and TRBJ2-1; 12 bases align to TRBD2. The V segment lost 2 bases and the J segment 2 bases; nucleotides outside the gene matches: 4. The CDR3 is 17 amino acids. Germline lookup yields CDR1 KGHSH and CDR2 LQKENI.

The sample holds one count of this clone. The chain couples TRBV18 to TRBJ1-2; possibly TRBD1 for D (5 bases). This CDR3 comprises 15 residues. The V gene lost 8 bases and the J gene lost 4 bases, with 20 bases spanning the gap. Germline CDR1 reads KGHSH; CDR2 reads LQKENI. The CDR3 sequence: CASAADTRRAYGYTF. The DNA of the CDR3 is TGTGCCAGCGCAGCGGACACACGACGGGCCTATGGCTACACCTTC.

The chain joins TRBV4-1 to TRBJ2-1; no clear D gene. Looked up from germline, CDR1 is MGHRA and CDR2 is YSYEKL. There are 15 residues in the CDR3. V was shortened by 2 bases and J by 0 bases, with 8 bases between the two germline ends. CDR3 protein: CASSQLLSSYNEQFF. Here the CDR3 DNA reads TGCGCCAGCAGCCAACTCTTGAGCTCCTACAATGAGCAGTTCTTC.

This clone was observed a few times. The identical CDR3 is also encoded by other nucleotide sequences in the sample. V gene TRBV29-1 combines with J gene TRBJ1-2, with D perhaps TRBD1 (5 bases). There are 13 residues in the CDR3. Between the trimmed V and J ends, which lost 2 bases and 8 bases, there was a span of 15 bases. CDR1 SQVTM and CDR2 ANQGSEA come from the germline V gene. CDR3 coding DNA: TGCAGCGTTGAACCTCGGGGGGGTCGGGGCTACACCTTC. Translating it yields CSVEPRGGRGYTF.

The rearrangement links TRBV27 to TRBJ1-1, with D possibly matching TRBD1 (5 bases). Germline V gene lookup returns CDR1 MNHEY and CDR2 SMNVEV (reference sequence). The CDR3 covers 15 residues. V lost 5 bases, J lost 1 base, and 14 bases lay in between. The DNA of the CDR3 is TGTGCCAGCAGTAACTCAGGGAGGTGGAACACTGAAGCTTTCTTT. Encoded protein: CASSNSGRWNTEAFF.

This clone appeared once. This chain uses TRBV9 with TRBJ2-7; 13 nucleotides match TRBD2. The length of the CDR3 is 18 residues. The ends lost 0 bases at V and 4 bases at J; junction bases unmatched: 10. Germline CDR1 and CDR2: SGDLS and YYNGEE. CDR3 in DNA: TGTGCCAGCAGCGTAGAGGGACGGACTAGCGGGAGTCGGTACGAGCAGTACTTC. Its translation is CASSVEGRTSGSRYEQYF.

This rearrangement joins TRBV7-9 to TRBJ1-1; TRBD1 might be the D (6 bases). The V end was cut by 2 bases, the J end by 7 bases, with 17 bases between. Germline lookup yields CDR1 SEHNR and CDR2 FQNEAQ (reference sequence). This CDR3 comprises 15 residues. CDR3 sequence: CASSLMMGARYEAFF. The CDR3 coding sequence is TGTGCCAGCAGCTTAATGATGGGGGCCAGATATGAAGCTTTCTTT.

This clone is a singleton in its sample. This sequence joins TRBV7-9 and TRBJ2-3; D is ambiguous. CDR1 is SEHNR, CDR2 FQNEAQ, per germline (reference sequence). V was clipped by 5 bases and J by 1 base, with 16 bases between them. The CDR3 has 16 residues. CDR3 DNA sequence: TGTGCCAGCAGCCCGACGGTGGCAGTTCGCACAGATACGCAGTATTTT. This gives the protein CASSPTVAVRTDTQYF.

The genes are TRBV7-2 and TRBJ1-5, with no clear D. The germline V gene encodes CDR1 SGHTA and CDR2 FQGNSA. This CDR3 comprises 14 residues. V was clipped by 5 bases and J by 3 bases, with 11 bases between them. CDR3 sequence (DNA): TGTGCCAGCAGCCATAGAGGGTACAATCAGCCCCAGCATTTT. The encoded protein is CASSHRGYNQPQHF.

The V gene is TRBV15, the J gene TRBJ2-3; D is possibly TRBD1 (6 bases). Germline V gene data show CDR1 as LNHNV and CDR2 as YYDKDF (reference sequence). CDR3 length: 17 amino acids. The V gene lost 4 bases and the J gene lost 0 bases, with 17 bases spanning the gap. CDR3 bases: TGTGCCACCAGCAATGCCACAGGGACGCTAAGCACAGATACGCAGTATTTT. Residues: CATSNATGTLSTDTQYF.

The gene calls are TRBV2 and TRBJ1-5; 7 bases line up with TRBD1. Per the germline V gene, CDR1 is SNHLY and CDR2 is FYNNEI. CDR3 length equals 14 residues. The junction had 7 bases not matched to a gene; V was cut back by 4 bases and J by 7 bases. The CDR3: CASSGRQGGQPQHF. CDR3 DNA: TGTGCCAGCAGTGGGCGACAGGGCGGGCAGCCCCAGCATTTT.

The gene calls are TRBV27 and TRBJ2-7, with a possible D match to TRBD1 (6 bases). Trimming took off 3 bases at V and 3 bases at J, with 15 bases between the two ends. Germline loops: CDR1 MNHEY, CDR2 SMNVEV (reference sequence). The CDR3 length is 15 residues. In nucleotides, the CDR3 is TGTGCCAGCAGTTTCTGGGGGCGACGCAACTACGAGCAGTACTTC. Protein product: CASSFWGRRNYEQYF.

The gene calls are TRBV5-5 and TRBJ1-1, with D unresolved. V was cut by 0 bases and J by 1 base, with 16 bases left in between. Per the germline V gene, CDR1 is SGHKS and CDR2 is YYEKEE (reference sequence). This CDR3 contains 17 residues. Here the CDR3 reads CASSLATWGRGNTEAFF. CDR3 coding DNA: TGTGCCAGCAGCTTGGCTACTTGGGGTAGAGGGAACACTGAAGCTTTCTTT. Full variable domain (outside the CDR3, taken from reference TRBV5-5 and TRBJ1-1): DAGVTQSPTHLIKTRGQQVTLRCSPISGHKSVSWYQQVLGQGPQFIFQYYEKEERGRGNFPDRFSARQFPNYSSELNVNALLLGDSALYLCASSLATWGRGNTEAFFGQGTRLTVV.

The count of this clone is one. CDR3 DNA sequence: TGTGCCAGCAGGATGACAGGGATCAATGAGCAGTTCTTC. It encodes CASRMTGINEQFF. The chain uses TRBV25-1 and TRBJ2-1; 7 nucleotides match TRBD1. The V and J ends lost 6 bases and 6 bases, in that order; junction bases with no gene match: 5. CDR1 MGHDK and CDR2 SYGVNS come from the germline V gene. The CDR3 consists of 13 residues.

The CDR3 is CASSRRGRAETQYF. The CDR3 DNA reads as TGTGCCAGCAGCCGCCGGGGAAGGGCTGAGACCCAGTACTTC. This chain connects TRBV6-5 to TRBJ2-5, with TRBD2 as a possible D gene (5 bases). This CDR3 spans 14 amino acids. Trimming cost V 6 bases and J 5 bases, with 16 bases left between them. The germline V gene has CDR1 MNHEY and CDR2 SVGAGI.

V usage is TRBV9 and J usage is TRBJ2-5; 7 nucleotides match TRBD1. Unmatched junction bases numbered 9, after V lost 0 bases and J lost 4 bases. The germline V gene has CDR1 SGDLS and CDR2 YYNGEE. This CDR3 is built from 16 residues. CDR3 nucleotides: TGTGCCAGCAGCGTAGAGCCGACAGGGTATGGAGAGACCCAGTACTTC. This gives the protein CASSVEPTGYGETQYF.

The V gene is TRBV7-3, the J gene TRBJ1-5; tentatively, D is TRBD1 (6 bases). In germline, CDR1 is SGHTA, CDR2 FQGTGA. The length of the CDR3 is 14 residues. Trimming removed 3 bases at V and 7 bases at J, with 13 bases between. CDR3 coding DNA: TGTGCCAGCAGCTTGGAGGGGGGCCGGCAGCCCCAGCATTTT. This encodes CASSLEGGRQPQHF.

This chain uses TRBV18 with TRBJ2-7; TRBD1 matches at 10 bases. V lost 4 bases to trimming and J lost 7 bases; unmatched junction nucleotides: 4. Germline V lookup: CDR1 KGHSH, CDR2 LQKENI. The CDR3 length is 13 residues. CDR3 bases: TGTGCCAGCTCACGACAGGGGGCCTCGGAGCAGTACTTC. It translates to CASSRQGASEQYF.